These 27 T cell receptor beta chains were sequenced from one sample in a study of neurological immune-mediated disorders. TCRdb processed the 5' RACE reads anew with MiXCR; each CDR3 protein has one entry. The sample lists roughly 62,000 distinct CDR3 sequences, 10% to 12% occurring once. Source material: PBMCs. These receptor sequences come from a man aged 60 to 75 in good health.

The chain combines TRBV27 with TRBJ2-6; D gene uncertain. With 2 bases removed from V and 2 bases from J, the gap between germline ends came to 13 bases. The CDR3 contains 17 residues. The V gene's germline CDR1 is MNHEY and CDR2 SMNVEV (reference sequence). CDR3 amino acids: CASSLNPFGTGANVLTF. Here the CDR3 DNA reads TGTGCCAGCAGTTTAAATCCGTTCGGCACTGGGGCCAACGTCCTGACTTTC.

Ten or more counts support this clonotype. The V call is TRBV7-3, the J call TRBJ2-3; D ambiguous. The germline gives CDR1 SGHTA, CDR2 FQGTGA. This CDR3 comprises 14 residues. V was trimmed by 5 bases and J by 6 bases, leaving 15 bases between them. CDR3 in DNA: TGTGCCAGCAGCACGGGCTCCGGGCGGGATACGCAGTATTTT. Its protein product is CASSTGSGRDTQYF.

In this sample, this clonotype turned up once. The V and J genes are TRBV4-3 and TRBJ2-1; tentative D call: TRBD2 (6 bases). CDR3 size: 15 residues. The V and J ends lost 4 bases and 6 bases respectively, with 16 bases between them. The germline CDR1 and CDR2 sequences are LGHNA and YSLEER. Here the CDR3 DNA reads TGCGCCAGCAGCCCACGGTGGAGGGATGGCAATGAGCAGTTCTTC. Its translation is CASSPRWRDGNEQFF.

This clonotype was seen repeatedly, ten times or more. This sequence joins TRBV30 and TRBJ2-7; 7 nucleotides line up with TRBD2. Trimming cost V 0 bases and J 2 bases; bases outside gene matches: 1. Germline CDR1 GTSNPN, CDR2 SVGIG (reference sequence). The length of the CDR3 is 13 residues. This CDR3 is CAWSVRGAYEQYF. The CDR3 nucleotides are TGTGCCTGGAGTGTCCGGGGGGCCTACGAGCAGTACTTC.

In its sample, this clonotype was seen many times. The rearrangement joins TRBV3-1 to TRBJ2-7; weak D call: TRBD1 (6 bases). The germline CDR1 and CDR2 sequences are LGHDT and YNNKEL (reference sequence). Trimming took 4 bases from V and 3 from J, leaving 10 bases between them. The CDR3 covers 13 residues. CDR3 nucleotides: TGTGCCAGCAGCCGCGTACAGGGCTACGAGCAGTACTTC. Its translation: CASSRVQGYEQYF.

This clonotype was seen ten or more times. The DNA of the CDR3 is TGTGCCACCAGCAGAGCCCCGACCGAGACGAATGAAAAACTGTTTTTT. Its protein is CATSRAPTETNEKLFF. The chain recombines TRBV15 with TRBJ1-4; D gene uncertain. The CDR3 loop spans 16 amino acids. Germline assignment: CDR1 LNHNV and CDR2 YYDKDF (reference sequence). V dropped 1 base and J dropped 5 bases, with 14 bases sitting between them.

V usage is TRBV20-1 and J usage is TRBJ1-1; a weak D match, TRBD1 (6 bases). Germline values: CDR1 DFQATT, CDR2 SNEGSKA (reference sequence). The CDR3 consists of 15 residues. V lost 3 bases, J lost 1 base, and 15 bases lay in between. The CDR3 DNA reads as TGCAGTGCTAGTGACGCGGGACACTCGAACACTGAAGCTTTCTTT. As protein: CSASDAGHSNTEAFF.

In this sample, this clonotype turned up many times. The chain joins TRBV5-1 to TRBJ1-2; TRBD1 matches 7 bases. Germline CDR1 and CDR2: SGHRS and YFSETQ. The CDR3 covers 14 residues. The V gene end was trimmed by 0 bases and the J gene end by 6 bases; junction bases not matched to a gene: 5. The CDR3 DNA reads as TGCGCCAGCAGCTTGGAGGGGGCAGGGGATGGCTACACCTTC. Translating gives CASSLEGAGDGYTF.

This clonotype was observed at least ten times. This rearrangement joins TRBV20-1 to TRBJ1-5, with TRBD1 identical over 7 bases. Germline V CDR1 and CDR2: DFQATT, SNEGSKA (reference sequence). CDR3 length equals 14 residues. V lost 4 bases and J lost 11; bases outside the gene matches: 14. Here the CDR3 DNA reads TGCAGTGCTAATGCGGCAGGGGGGATTTCGGCCCAGCATTTT. This translates into CSANAAGGISAQHF.

At least ten counts were recorded for this clonotype. The gene calls are TRBV6-5 and TRBJ2-7; 7 bases are shared with TRBD2. The V segment lost 2 bases and the J segment 6 bases; nucleotides outside the gene matches: 1. CDR1 and CDR2 (germline): MNHEY, SVGAGI. This CDR3 has 12 residues. The CDR3 nucleotides read TGTGCCAGCAGTTACGGGGGGGGCGAGCAGTACTTC. The encoded protein is CASSYGGGEQYF.

This clonotype has at least ten counts. The J gene is TRBJ2-5, the V gene TRBV5-1; no clear D gene. Looked up from germline, CDR1 is SGHRS and CDR2 is YFSETQ. V lost 0 bases, J lost 5 bases, and 11 bases lay in between. The CDR3 contains 14 residues. The CDR3 here is CASSLALARETQYF. Written as DNA, the CDR3 is TGCGCCAGCAGCTTGGCGTTAGCAAGGGAGACCCAGTACTTC.

This clonotype was recorded at least ten times. Given a much more abundant clone one base away, this may be a read error. The rearrangement links TRBV3-1 to TRBJ1-1; tentatively, D is TRBD1 (5 bases). The CDR3 extends over 12 amino acids. The V gene's germline CDR1 is LGHDT and CDR2 YNNKEL (reference sequence). As DNA, the CDR3 is TGTGCCAGCAACCAAAGTGGGCCGGCAGGGTCCTTT. It yields the protein CASNQSGPAGSF.

This clonotype was seen at least ten times. The J gene is TRBJ2-3, the V gene TRBV24-1; 8 positions agree with TRBD1. This CDR3 contains 14 residues. Germline V gene sequence: CDR1 KGHDR, CDR2 SFDVKD. Germline trimming cut 7 bases from V and 2 bases from J; bases unmatched to any gene: 4. The CDR3 sequence: CATSSTGDTDTQYF. CDR3 DNA: TGTGCCACCAGCTCGACAGGGGACACAGATACGCAGTATTTT.

This clonotype was observed many times. J is TRBJ1-1 and V is TRBV29-1; D may be TRBD1 (6 bases). Germline CDR1 is SQVTM and CDR2 is ANQGSEA. Deletions cut 3 bases from V and 4 bases from J, with 15 bases between. This CDR3 spans 14 amino acids. CDR3: CSVEGQRAGTEAFF. CDR3 coding DNA: TGCAGCGTTGAGGGACAACGGGCTGGCACTGAAGCTTTCTTT.

This clonotype came up many times. This sequence joins TRBV7-9 and TRBJ2-3, with TRBD1 identical over 8 bases. Germline values: CDR1 SEHNR, CDR2 FQNEAQ (reference sequence). This CDR3 is built from 16 residues. J gave up 4 bases and V 4 bases, and 10 bases lay outside the gene matches. The CDR3 spells CASSWYGTGQSDTQYF. Written as DNA, the CDR3 is TGTGCCAGCAGCTGGTACGGGACAGGACAATCAGATACGCAGTATTTT.

In its sample, this clonotype was seen many times. V is TRBV12-3 or TRBV12-4 and J is TRBJ1-4; TRBD1 might be the D (5 bases). Deletions cut 11 bases from V and 3 bases from J, with 19 bases between. The CDR3 has 15 amino acids. CDR3 region: CASHRGEGPNEKLFF. The CDR3 nucleotides read TGTGCCTCCCACCGGGGGGAGGGCCCTAATGAAAAACTGTTTTTT.

This clonotype has a count of ten or more. The J gene is TRBJ2-3, the V gene TRBV20-1; D ambiguous. V dropped 6 bases and J dropped 5 bases, with 12 bases sitting between them. Germline V lookup: CDR1 DFQATT, CDR2 SNEGSKA (reference sequence). This CDR3 comprises 12 residues. CDR3 DNA sequence: TGCAGTGCAAACCTTGGTGGAGATACGCAGTATTTT. It translates to CSANLGGDTQYF.

This clonotype showed up many times. This CDR3 is CASSSGGGSSYEQYF. The CDR3 DNA sequence: TGCGCCAGCAGCAGTGGGGGTGGAAGCTCCTACGAGCAGTACTTC. The chain uses TRBV5-1 and TRBJ2-7; D tentatively reads TRBD1 or TRBD2 (5 bases each). Germline CDR1 and CDR2: SGHRS and YFSETQ. The V end was cut by 4 bases, the J end by 0 bases, with 14 bases between. This CDR3 is 15 amino acids long. Complete variable domain (other parts from reference TRBV5-1 and TRBJ2-7): KAGVTQTPRYLIKTRGQQVTLSCSPISGHRSVSWYQQTPGQGLQFLFEYFSETQRNKGNFPGRFSGRQFSNSRSEMNVSTLELGDSALYLCASSSGGGSSYEQYFGPGTRLTVT.

At least ten counts were recorded for this clonotype. The rearrangement uses TRBV4-2 and TRBJ1-1, with a tentative D call TRBD1 (6 bases). The length of the CDR3 is 15 residues. V was clipped by 0 bases and J by 3 bases, with 11 bases between them. The germline CDR1 and CDR2 sequences are LGHNA and YNFKEQ. CDR3 nucleotides: TGTGCCAGCAGCCAAGAGACGGGGGCCGACACTGAAGCTTTCTTT. Translating gives CASSQETGADTEAFF.

This clonotype was observed many times. The V call is TRBV5-1, the J call TRBJ2-4; 7 positions match TRBD1. Germline V gene data show CDR1 as SGHRS and CDR2 as YFSETQ. Unmatched junction bases numbered 5, after V lost 2 bases and J lost 3 bases. The CDR3 contains 15 residues. The CDR3 nucleotides are TGCGCCAGCAGCTTTTCCGGACAGGTCAAAAACATTCAGTACTTC. Encoded protein: CASSFSGQVKNIQYF.

This clonotype came up many times. V is TRBV11-2 and J is TRBJ2-7, with TRBD2 as a possible D gene (5 bases). The germline CDR1 and CDR2 sequences are SGHAT and FQNNGV. With 2 bases removed from V and 1 base from J, the gap between germline ends came to 12 bases. The CDR3 length is 15 residues. This chain's CDR3 is CASSLTGIGSYEQYF. DNA of the CDR3: TGTGCCAGCAGCTTAACGGGGATCGGTTCCTACGAGCAGTACTTC.

The chain has TRBV10-3 and TRBJ2-3; D is possibly TRBD1 or TRBD2 (5 bases each). Germline CDR1 is ENHRY and CDR2 is SYGVKD. The CDR3 consists of 16 residues. Trimming shortened V by 0 bases and J by 2 bases, and 12 bases separated the two germline ends. Here the CDR3 DNA reads TGTGCCATCAGTGAGTCGAGCTGGGACCACACAGATACGCAGTATTTT. Amino acid sequence: CAISESSWDHTDTQYF.

This clonotype was recorded at least ten times. This chain's CDR3 is CSVDGHPRLTYNEQFF. The DNA of the CDR3 is TGCAGCGTTGACGGACACCCCCGTCTCACCTACAATGAGCAGTTCTTC. The chain joins TRBV29-1 to TRBJ2-1; maybe TRBD1 (5 bases). The CDR3 is 16 residues long. V gave up 3 bases and J gave up 2 bases, with 17 bases separating them. Germline CDR1 SQVTM, CDR2 ANQGSEA.

This clonotype was seen ten or more times. The chain joins TRBV6-5 to TRBJ2-2; TRBD1 matches 8 bases. V gave up 5 bases and J gave up 6 bases; unmatched junction bases: 5. There are 14 residues in the CDR3. Germline lookup yields CDR1 MNHEY and CDR2 SVGAGI. The CDR3 region has the DNA TGTGCCAGCAGTCCGGACAGGGTTGCCGGGGAGCTGTTTTTT. Amino acid sequence: CASSPDRVAGELFF.

This clonotype was picked up many times. V gene TRBV6-5 combines with J gene TRBJ2-1; 9 bases align to TRBD2. J was trimmed by 2 bases and V by 2 bases; bases with no gene match: 10. There are 18 residues in the CDR3. CDR1 is MNHEY, CDR2 SVGAGI, per germline. The chain's CDR3 is CASSYARSGGGAYNEQFF. The CDR3 coding sequence is TGTGCCAGCAGTTACGCCCGGTCGGGCGGGGGGGCCTACAATGAGCAGTTCTTC.

This clonotype was seen ten or more times. The V and J genes are TRBV20-1 and TRBJ2-5, with D possibly being TRBD1 (5 bases). Germline CDR1 reads DFQATT; CDR2 reads SNEGSKA (reference sequence). The V gene lost 3 bases and the J gene lost 2 bases, with 13 bases spanning the gap. The CDR3 is made up of 14 amino acids. CDR3 protein: CSASQTASQETQYF. Written as DNA, the CDR3 is TGCAGTGCTAGTCAGACAGCGAGTCAAGAGACCCAGTACTTC.

Many counts were recorded for this clonotype. The chain combines TRBV5-1 with TRBJ1-4; D gene uncertain. The CDR3 extends over 14 amino acids. Looked up from germline, CDR1 is SGHRS and CDR2 is YFSETQ. The V end lost 5 bases, the J end lost 8 bases, and 16 bases lay between the germline ends. The CDR3 region has the DNA TGCGCCAGCAGTTTTGAAGAGGCTAGCGAAAAACTGTTTTTT. Translation gives CASSFEEASEKLFF.